This T cell receptor beta chain was sequenced in a study of cytomegalovirus exposure and HLA in healthy donors. Whole-study findings and limits: Within an earlier analysis, most TCR beta V segments proved productive either about 87% or about 30% of the time. A later analysis associated about 18,000 TCR beta sequences with HLA alleles at a 0.05 false discovery rate. Researchers reported in a later analysis that common viral pathogens appeared linked to several top clusters. Within a later analysis, the majority of CMV-associated TCR beta chains appeared HLA-restricted.

This CDR3 has 19 residues. CDR1 and CDR2 (germline): ENHRY, SYGVKD. V was pared by 7 bases and J by 0 bases, with 17 bases of the junction left unmatched. 60 Vbeta and 13 Jbeta primers were used in PCR. This table comes from immunoSEQ multiplex PCR, and its TCRdb copy is limited to in-frame clones, with some not included. Of around 160,000 clones in the sample, 70% were seen once. As regards this clone: Antigen unknown.

This TCR came from a man younger than 35 in good health and CMV-seropositive. The rearrangement links TRBV10-3 to TRBJ2-7, with 11 bases identical to TRBD2. Sequenced sample: PBMCs. CDR3 protein: CAIITRPSGRNTSSYEQYV. CDR3 DNA: TGTGCCATCATAACTCGGCCTAGCGGGAGGAATACGAGCTCCTACGAGCAGTACGTC.